This T cell receptor (beta chain) came from a study of regulatory T cells in long-lasting Graves disease (dated by TCRdb to the early 2020s). General notes on the study: Newly diagnosed Graves' disease patients had taken antithyroid drugs for less than 3 months. A total of 33 samples underwent TCR sequencing: around 13 from persistent and roughly 20 from newly diagnosed Graves' disease patients. The study took place in China and was registered as a clinical trial. Patients with persistent Graves' disease were compared with patients with newly diagnosed Graves' disease using TCR sequencing and RNA sequencing of peripheral blood.

The intended sense of this specimen's time point label: newly diagnosed GD, antithyroid drugs for less than 3 months. RNA was extracted from PBMCs in TRIzol for both TCR sequencing and RNA sequencing. Graves' disease was diagnosed according to American Thyroid Association guidelines. Recruitment of patients was carried out at an endocrinology department in Xi'an, China. From each patient, 8 to 10 milliliters of peripheral blood was collected into an EDTA anticoagulant tube. Ficoll Paque Plus density gradient separation was used to isolate PBMCs, and no further T cell sorting was done. An Agilent 2100 Bioanalyzer and agarose gel were used to assess RNA quality, and a NanoDrop 2000 was used to measure RNA concentration. At least ten counts were recorded for this clonotype. Its antigen is currently not known. Base qualities are missing; no much larger clone stands one base away. Library construction relied on multiplex PCR. The sequencer was an Illumina HiSeq 4000. CDR3 regions were amplified by Arm-PCR with iRepertoire HTBI primers to construct TCR beta libraries. PCR products were gel purified before sequencing. In the paper's pipeline: A total of fewer than 80 TRBV and 14 TRBJ segments were identified across samples and were used for gene usage analysis of CDR3 amino acid clonotypes. COPE and FqMerger were used to merge filtered high-quality paired reads into contigs. BLAST was used to align contigs to the IMGT TRBV, TRBD and TRBJ reference genes, and CDR3 was defined following IMGT. Highly expanded clones were defined as clonotypes with a frequency above 0.1%. Shannon entropy was used to measure repertoire diversity, and the Gini coefficient was used to measure V-J evenness. Public clonotypes were defined as clonotypes shared by more than one individual. TCRdb passed the public sequencing reads through fastp at Q25 and MiXCR, retaining productive beta sequences. Each CDR3 protein gets just one entry, which takes the most common genes and DNA from the rows behind it. TCRdb's processing, not the authors' own work, is the source of the V and J calls. The table for this sample lists 450,000 to 600,000 distinct CDR3 sequences; around 15% of them were counted only once. 10% to 15% of the sample belongs to the ten largest clones.

The paper as a whole reports these results and caveats: Patients with persistent disease shared more public clonotypes (under 3,000) than newly diagnosed patients did (966). Because the primary lesion, thyroid tissue, could not be accessed, the study looked at peripheral blood alone. Sequencing and analysis were limited to the TCR beta chain. Preferential use of TRBV28, TRBJ1-2 and TRBJ2-5 was observed in persistent disease, whereas TRBV20-1 and TRBJ2-1 were favored in newly diagnosed disease. The authors noted that the small sample size was a limitation that may lower accuracy. Compared with newly diagnosed patients, persistent Graves' disease patients had lower TCR Shannon entropy and fewer highly expanded clones, which suggests clonal expansion.

Via the germline V gene (reference sequence), CDR1 is LGHDT and CDR2 YNNKEL. The CDR3, from cysteine to phenylalanine, totals 14 residues. The entry retains the CDR3 DNA only, 42 bases that are in frame from base 1. V is reduced by 1 base and J by 2 bases, leaving a spacing of 8 bases between them. The data were also submitted as part of a second study, on T cells in Graves' hyperthyroidism and ophthalmopathy. The second study's authors report: Stable Graves' hyperthyroidism was defined as no progression to ophthalmopathy during 18 months of follow-up. The hyperthyroidism patients were between 18 and 65 years old and newly diagnosed, with a disease duration of less than 2 months. Patients with uncontrolled infections, other autoimmune diseases, pregnancy or lactation were excluded. Diagnoses were based on clinical symptoms, serum thyroxine and TRAb, thyroid ultrasound and orbital computed tomography. A first-round RT-PCR of the TCR CDR3 used the HTBI primer set with the Qiagen OneStep RT-PCR kit. Most expanded thyroid clonotypes (frequency above 0.001) were also found in blood, which suggests that blood repertoires may mirror thyroid immune responses. A 13 V-J signature model separated ophthalmopathy from stable hyperthyroidism, with about 88% sensitivity and approximately 81% specificity in cross-validation and 80%/75% in testing. In validation, the model predicted progression to ophthalmopathy with roughly 66% sensitivity and over 72% specificity, a median of about six months before onset. TCR V-J signatures able to tell the groups apart were searched for in a discovery cohort of some 100 patients, of whom more than 40 had Graves' ophthalmopathy and roughly 59 had stable Graves' hyperthyroidism. Prospective prediction of ophthalmopathy was tested in an independent validation cohort consisting of some 18 hyperthyroidism patients and more than 15 patients who later progressed to ophthalmopathy. The roughly 100 discovery patients were randomly split 7:3 into training and test sets. In addition, the study compared T-cell repertoires in thyroid tissue and in blood from a handful of Graves' hyperthyroidism patients. After blood sampling, hyperthyroidism patients were treated with methimazole at a starting dose of 30 mg daily, and ophthalmopathy patients were treated with high-dose intravenous methylprednisolone. Libraries were constructed in a second round of multiplex PCR, after which size selection and purification were carried out. The libraries were sequenced on an Illumina HiSeq2000 using paired-end 100 bp reads. SOAPnuke was used to process the raw data, with reads discarded if the reads contained adapters or uncalled bases, had a mean Phred below 15, or lacked an exact constant-primer or identifier match. High-quality paired reads were merged using COPE v1.2.5, and each unique nucleotide sequence was defined as a clonotype. Clonotypes were aligned to IMGT TRBV, TRBD and TRBJ reference segments using MiTCR v1.1. Only V-J combinations with frequency above 0.0001, covering roughly 99% of repertoires, were analysed. The TCS score was defined as the ratio of F50 (clonal expansion) to E x V (chaos), calculated using BLOSUM62-based TCRdist between CDR3 peptides within each V-J. Welch's t-statistics and random forest reduced around 520 V-J features to 13, which were used in a naive Bayes classifier (R e1071). Sample size was not statistically predetermined, and investigators were not blinded to group allocation. According to the paper, TCR Vbeta CDR3 sequencing was carried out on approximately 140 peripheral blood samples, which came from over 40 ophthalmopathy, 80 or so hyperthyroidism and approximately 17 progressor patients.

The sequence derives from a man aged 40-49 years with Graves disease. Donor details come from another sample of the same person, matched by shared clones. The source material was peripheral blood mononuclear cells (PBMCs), sampled at new diagnosis, from a patient treated with antithyroid drugs. Here the chain combines TRBV3-1 and TRBJ2-5; no D gene call is confident. The encoded CDR3 is CASSQVSAQETQYF. The nucleotide sequence is given as TGTGCCAGCAGCCAAGTTTCCGCTCAAGAGACCCAGTACTTC.